These T cell receptor beta chains were read from a single sample in a study of cytomegalovirus exposure and HLA in healthy donors. Produced via immunoSEQ multiplex PCR; TCRdb's table is partial and in-frame only. The top ten hold roughly 0.5% of the sample, which has 150,000 to 200,000 clones, more than 65% seen once. Sequenced material: PBMCs. Source of these receptors: a woman in her fifties or sixties in good health and CMV-seronegative. Each CDR3 is given with its conserved first and last residue. The D gene is left open where the match is weak. Clone size is given for some rows only: seen once, a few or many times, or a class if the clone is expanded.

v_call	cdr3_length	clone_size	j_call	d_call	cdr3_nt	cdr3_aa
TRBV5-1	14	-	TRBJ2-7	TRBD1	TGCGCCAGCAGCCTGGAGGGACAGGGTGGGGAGCAGTACTTC	CASSLEGQGGEQYF
TRBV5-6	14	-	TRBJ2-7	-	TGTGCCAGCAGTCTTCGGGAATGGGTCTACGAGCAGTACTTC	CASSLREWVYEQYF
TRBV5-1	14	-	TRBJ2-7	-	TGCGCCAGCAGCTTGAGAACTAGCCGGGACGAGCAGTACTTC	CASSLRTSRDEQYF
TRBV9	14	-	TRBJ2-5	-	TGTGCCAGCAGCGTAGATCAGGTGGGGGCGGCCCAGTACTTC	CASSVDQVGAAQYF
TRBV28	15	-	TRBJ2-1	TRBD1	TGTGCCAGCAGCTTGACAGGGTTTGGGGACAATGAGCAGTTCTTC	CASSLTGFGDNEQFF
TRBV11-2	15	-	TRBJ2-7	-	TGTGCCAGCAGCACTCGGACATACCTACTCTCCGAGCAGTACTTC	CASSTRTYLLSEQYF
TRBV4-1	16	few	TRBJ2-2	-	TGCGCCAGCAGCCAAGATTTCCAGATCACCACCGGGGAGCTGTTTTTT	CASSQDFQITTGELFF
TRBV10-1	12	-	TRBJ1-1	-	TGCGCCAGCAGTGAGTCCGGCAGGGAAGCTTTCTTT	CASSESGREAFF
TRBV27	15	-	TRBJ1-2	TRBD1	TGTGCCAGCAGCCTGGGACAGGGCGGGTTTTGGGGCTACACCTTC	CASSLGQGGFWGYTF
TRBV4-3	15	-	TRBJ1-1	TRBD1	TGCGCCAGCAGCCGGATGGGACAGGGGGCTACTGAAGCTTTCTTT	CASSRMGQGATEAFF
TRBV7-2	15	-	TRBJ2-1	TRBD2	TGTGCCAGCAGCAGCACTAGCGGGGGGGCCAATGAGCAGTTCTTC	CASSSTSGGANEQFF
TRBV4-1	15	once	TRBJ2-5	TRBD1	TGCGCCAGCAGCCAAGGGGACAGTGATCAAGAGACCCAGTACTTC	CASSQGDSDQETQYF
TRBV30	16	-	TRBJ2-1	TRBD2	TGTGCCTGGAGTCCCGGCCGACTAGCGGGTTACAATGAGCAGTTCTTC	CAWSPGRLAGYNEQFF
TRBV29-1	12	-	TRBJ2-7	-	TGCAGCGTAATAACAGGTTACTACGAGCAGTACTTC	CSVITGYYEQYF
TRBV7-3	15	-	TRBJ2-1	TRBD1	TGTGCCAGCAGCTCGACAGGGGCCCTCTACAATGAGCAGTTCTTC	CASSSTGALYNEQFF
TRBV4-3	22	few	TRBJ2-2	-	TGCGCCAGCAGCCCCAGGGACAGGGACGACGCGGGGGGGATAACGAACACCGGGGAGCTGTTTTTT	CASSPRDRDDAGGITNTGELFF
TRBV9	16	once	TRBJ2-3	TRBD2	TGTGCCAGCAGCGTAATCGCGGGAGACCTCACAGATACGCAGTATTTT	CASSVIAGDLTDTQYF
TRBV7-3	13	once	TRBJ1-1	-	TGTGCCAGCAGCTTTAGTATCCACACTGAAGCTTTCTTT	CASSFSIHTEAFF
TRBV25-1	14	-	TRBJ1-1	TRBD1	TGTGCCAGCAGTGCCCCCGGGACAGTTACTGAAGCTTTCTTT	CASSAPGTVTEAFF
TRBV28	20	-	TRBJ2-2	TRBD1	TGTGCCAGCAGTTTTGGCCCCCGATTTTCGGACAGGGTAAAAACCGGGGAGCTGTTTTTT	CASSFGPRFSDRVKTGELFF
TRBV30	13	-	TRBJ1-5	-	TGTGCCTGGAGTCGCCGGGGAAATCAGCCCCAGCATTTT	CAWSRRGNQPQHF
TRBV28	15	-	TRBJ2-7	TRBD2	TGTGCCAGCAGGGGACTAGCGGGAGAAATGGGCGAGCAGTACTTC	CASRGLAGEMGEQYF
TRBV7-9	12	-	TRBJ1-5	-	TGTGCCAGCAGCTTAGCGCGACAGCCCCAGCATTTT	CASSLARQPQHF
TRBV5-5	17	-	TRBJ1-4	-	TGTGCCAGCAGCCCCTGGGGGGGCGCGGGAACTAATGAAAAACTGTTTTTT	CASSPWGGAGTNEKLFF
TRBV27	17	-	TRBJ2-1	-	TGTGCCAGCAGTTCACCCCCCCGCGGTAGCTCCTACAATGAGCAGTTCTTC	CASSSPPRGSSYNEQFF
TRBV15	15	-	TRBJ2-1	TRBD2	TGTGCCACCAGCAGAGATAGGGCGGGAGGGTATGAGCAGTTCTTC	CATSRDRAGGYEQFF
TRBV30	15	-	TRBJ1-6	-	TGTGCCTGGAGTGAACGGGGCTCCTATAATTCACCCCTCCACTTT	CAWSERGSYNSPLHF
TRBV6-5	11	-	TRBJ2-3	-	TGTGCCAGCAGGACCGACAGGACGCAGTATTTT	CASRTDRTQYF
TRBV5-8	17	-	TRBJ2-3	TRBD2	TGTGCCAGCAGCTTGGCCCTAGCGGGAGGGGGCACAGATACGCAGTATTTT	CASSLALAGGGTDTQYF
TRBV5-4	14	-	TRBJ2-5	TRBD2	TGTGCCAGCAGCTTAGGACTAGTCCCAGAGACCCAGTACTTC	CASSLGLVPETQYF
TRBV13	19	-	TRBJ2-1	TRBD2	TGTGCCAGCAGCCCACGAGCTGACCTTAGCGGGTCCCTCTACAATGAGCAGTTCTTC	CASSPRADLSGSLYNEQFF
TRBV10-1	13	-	TRBJ2-7	-	TGCGCCAGTGCCAGGGACACCACCTACGAGCAGTACTTC	CASARDTTYEQYF
TRBV2	14	-	TRBJ1-2	TRBD1	TGTGCCAGCAGCCGACAGGGTGATGTTTATGGCTACACCTTC	CASSRQGDVYGYTF
TRBV11-2	14	-	TRBJ2-7	TRBD1	TGTGCCAGCAGCTTTCGGCGACAGGGCGTGGGGCAGTACTTC	CASSFRRQGVGQYF
TRBV5-1	14	-	TRBJ1-1	TRBD1	TGCGCCAGCAGCGTTACAGGGGGCTACACTGAAGCTTTCTTT	CASSVTGGYTEAFF
TRBV7-2	15	-	TRBJ1-6	-	TGTGCCAGCAGCTTAGCCAGGGGCTTCGATTCACCCCTCCACTTT	CASSLARGFDSPLHF
TRBV5-6	15	-	TRBJ2-2	TRBD2	TGTGCCAGCAGCTTGGGCGGGAGGAACACCGGGGAGCTGTTTTTT	CASSLGGRNTGELFF
TRBV9	15	-	TRBJ2-1	TRBD1	TGTGCCAGCAGCGTCTCCGGGACAGCTCGCAGTGAGCAGTTCTTC	CASSVSGTARSEQFF
TRBV21-1	15	-	TRBJ2-7	-	TGTGCCAGCAGCAGGAGGGGCAGGGCCACCTACGAGCAGTACTTC	CASSRRGRATYEQYF